A single sample gave rise to the 26 T cell receptor beta chains below, sequenced in a study of graft-versus-host responses after intestinal transplantation. TCRdb keeps only in-frame clones here, not all; method: immunoSEQ multiplex PCR. The sample holds some 90,000 clones, about nine tenths seen once. These receptors lack a known antigen. The sample in question was unstimulated CD8+ T cells sorted from spleen or lymph node cells, obtained before transplant. The receptor source for this set is a human donor who was the organ donor for an intestinal transplant.

This chain links TRBV19 with TRBJ1-1; maybe TRBD1 (5 bases). The V end lost 3 bases, the J end lost 1 base, and 12 bases lay between the germline ends. The CDR3 is 15 residues long. CDR1 is LNHDA and CDR2 is SQIVND in the germline V gene (reference sequence). The CDR3 DNA follows: TGTGCCAGTAGTATGTCAGGGCAGTCGAACACTGAAGCTTTCTTT. Translating gives CASSMSGQSNTEAFF.

This chain uses TRBV7-9 with TRBJ1-2, with TRBD1 matching over 7 bases. This CDR3 contains 13 residues. V gave up 5 bases and J gave up 5 bases; unmatched junction bases: 5. Germline V gene data show CDR1 as SEHNR and CDR2 as FQNEAQ (reference sequence). CDR3 protein: CASSETGPYGYTF. DNA of the CDR3: TGTGCCAGCAGCGAGACAGGGCCGTATGGCTACACCTTC. The full variable domain, in which reference TRBV7-9 and TRBJ1-2 provide the parts outside the CDR3, is DTGVSQNPRHKITKRGQNVTFRCDPISEHNRLYWYRQTLGQGPEFLTYFQNEAQLEKSRLLSDRFSAERPKGSFSTLEIQRTEQGDSAMYLCASSETGPYGYTFGSGTRLTVV.

This chain links TRBV5-8 with TRBJ1-5; 9 bases are a match to TRBD1. Trimming removed 5 bases from V and 5 bases from J; junction bases left unmatched: 8. The V gene's germline CDR1 is SGHTS and CDR2 YDEGEE. The CDR3 consists of 15 residues. CDR3 loop: CASSSDRGSHQPQHF. The CDR3 DNA is TGTGCCAGCAGTTCGGACAGGGGCAGCCATCAGCCCCAGCATTTT.

This clone was detected only a few times. V usage is TRBV28 and J usage is TRBJ2-2, with 13 nucleotides matching TRBD2. V dropped 7 bases and J dropped 5; count of bases not matched to a gene: 19. Germline loops: CDR1 MDHEN, CDR2 SYDVKM. CDR3 size: 20 residues. The CDR3 DNA follows: TGTGCCAGCAATTTCGCCGGATCACTAGCGGGGGGGCCGGATACCGGGGAGCTGTTTTTT. Translation gives CASNFAGSLAGGPDTGELFF.

The chain joins TRBV15 to TRBJ2-1; D unclear. This CDR3 has 18 amino acids. The V end lost 0 bases, the J end lost 1 base, and 16 bases lay between the germline ends. Germline V gene lookup returns CDR1 LNHNV and CDR2 YYDKDF (reference sequence). DNA for the CDR3: TGTGCCACCAGCAGAGATCCCCGCTGGAAGACATCCTACAATGAGCAGTTCTTC. As protein: CATSRDPRWKTSYNEQFF.

The table lists this clone with a few counts. CDR3 region: CASSIGGKDGYTF. The CDR3 nucleotides read TGTGCCAGTAGTATAGGCGGGAAGGATGGCTACACCTTC. J is TRBJ1-2 and V is TRBV19; D uncertain. CDR3 size: 13 residues. Between the trimmed V and J ends, which lost 1 base and 6 bases, there was a span of 9 bases. Germline V lookup: CDR1 LNHDA, CDR2 SQIVND (reference sequence).

The chain uses TRBV4-1 and TRBJ2-1; D gene ambiguous. The CDR3 loop spans 14 amino acids. The V end was cut by 4 bases, the J end by 7 bases, with 14 bases between. The germline V gene has CDR1 MGHRA and CDR2 YSYEKL. CDR3 coding DNA: TGCGCCAGCAGCCGAGTACAGCTAACTAATGAGCAGTTCTTC. Translating gives CASSRVQLTNEQFF.

This chain joins TRBV6-5 and TRBJ1-5, with D hard to call. The germline V and J ends were trimmed by 0 bases and 5 bases, with 5 bases remaining between them. The CDR3 runs to 13 residues. Germline V gene lookup returns CDR1 MNHEY and CDR2 SVGAGI. CDR3 in amino acids: CASSYSSDQPQHF. CDR3 bases: TGTGCCAGCAGTTACTCGAGCGATCAGCCCCAGCATTTT.

V gene TRBV19 combines with J gene TRBJ1-1, with a weak D call TRBD1 (6 bases). With 5 bases removed from V and 3 bases from J, the gap between germline ends came to 10 bases. Per the germline V gene, CDR1 is LNHDA and CDR2 is SQIVND (reference sequence). This CDR3 is built from 13 residues. The CDR3 loop is CASSPWTDTEAFF. CDR3 sequence (DNA): TGTGCCAGTAGTCCCTGGACAGACACTGAAGCTTTCTTT.

This chain connects TRBV11-3 to TRBJ2-1; 7 nucleotides line up with TRBD2. Germline CDR1 reads SGHNT; CDR2 reads YENEEA. The CDR3 extends over 14 amino acids. The V segment lost 2 bases and the J segment 4 bases; nucleotides outside the gene matches: 2. The CDR3 spells CASSLSGVYNEQFF. The CDR3 nucleotides are TGTGCCAGCAGCTTAAGCGGGGTTTACAATGAGCAGTTCTTC.

The V call is TRBV7-9, the J call TRBJ2-7, with D possibly TRBD2 on 6 matching bases. Trimming removed 4 bases from V and 0 bases from J, with 10 bases in between. The CDR3 sequence is 14 residues long. Germline V gene sequence: CDR1 SEHNR, CDR2 FQNEAQ (reference sequence). In DNA form, the CDR3 reads TGTGCCAGCAGCTGGGGGGTAGGCTCCTACGAGCAGTACTTC. Its translation is CASSWGVGSYEQYF.

The rearrangement uses TRBV9 and TRBJ2-5; tentative D call: TRBD1 (5 bases). The V gene lost 0 bases and the J gene lost 1 base, with 13 bases spanning the gap. The CDR3 has 16 amino acids. CDR1 and CDR2 from the germline V gene are SGDLS and YYNGEE. The CDR3 bases are TGTGCCAGCAGCGTAGAGGGCCAGGGCATCCAAGAGACCCAGTACTTC. This codes for CASSVEGQGIQETQYF.

This clone showed up just once. V usage is TRBV2 and J usage is TRBJ2-3, with 14 positions matching TRBD2. V was clipped by 8 bases and J by 5 bases; unmatched bases: 12. Germline values: CDR1 SNHLY, CDR2 FYNNEI. CDR3 length equals 17 residues. In DNA, the CDR3 is TGTGCCAGCCCGGGGGCGTCGACTAGCGGGGGGGGAGATACGCAGTATTTT. Translated: CASPGASTSGGGDTQYF.

The chain couples TRBV10-2 to TRBJ2-1, with D unclear. V lost 2 bases, J lost 7 bases, and 12 bases lay in between. Germline V lookup: CDR1 WSHSY, CDR2 SAAADI. The CDR3 contains 14 residues. The CDR3 reads CASSEETLLNEQFF. CDR3 nucleotides: TGCGCCAGCAGTGAGGAGACACTTCTTAATGAGCAGTTCTTC.

In its sample, this clone was seen a few times. This chain connects TRBV10-3 to TRBJ1-5; no clear D. Germline V gene data show CDR1 as ENHRY and CDR2 as SYGVKD. CDR3 length: 14 amino acids. The germline V and J ends were trimmed by 8 bases and 2 bases, with 13 bases remaining between them. The CDR3 reads CAISSERGNQPQHF. The CDR3 coding sequence is TGTGCCATCTCCTCTGAGAGGGGCAATCAGCCCCAGCATTTT.

Details on this clone: Within the sample, other DNA sequences also encode this same CDR3. The chain recombines TRBV9 with TRBJ2-3; TRBD2 matches at 7 bases. With V trimmed by 2 bases and J by 0 bases, 3 bases remained unmatched. The CDR3 is 15 residues long. Germline V gene lookup returns CDR1 SGDLS and CDR2 YYNGEE. The chain's CDR3 is CASSVGGGSTDTQYF. The CDR3 coding sequence is TGTGCCAGCAGCGTTGGGGGGGGGAGCACAGATACGCAGTATTTT.

A single count supports this clone. The gene calls are TRBV4-1 and TRBJ2-4, with D unclear. The CDR3 contains 13 residues. Looked up from germline, CDR1 is MGHRA and CDR2 is YSYEKL. Trimming pared 3 bases from V and 8 bases from J, leaving 11 bases between. The CDR3 sequence is CASSQGAQDIQYF. In nucleotides, the CDR3 is TGCGCCAGCAGCCAGGGCGCCCAGGACATTCAGTACTTC.

With respect to this clone: The same CDR3 can be traced to other DNA sequences in this sample. V usage is TRBV28 and J usage is TRBJ2-5, with D unresolved. The CDR3 length is 13 residues. CDR1 MDHEN and CDR2 SYDVKM come from the germline V gene. The V end lost 3 bases, the J end lost 4 bases, and 9 bases lay between the germline ends. CDR3: CASSLVRGETQYF. DNA for the CDR3: TGTGCCAGCAGTTTGGTCCGAGGAGAGACCCAGTACTTC.

V gene TRBV5-6 combines with J gene TRBJ1-2, with unresolved D. V lost 0 bases, J lost 2 bases, and 5 bases lay in between. The V gene's germline CDR1 is SGHDT and CDR2 YYEEEE. The CDR3 totals 13 residues. CDR3 in DNA: TGTGCCAGCAGCTTGGATGTAAACTATGGCTACACCTTC. This codes for CASSLDVNYGYTF.

This sequence joins TRBV5-6 and TRBJ2-5; 7 bases fit TRBD1. The CDR3 is 14 amino acids. Germline V gene data show CDR1 as SGHDT and CDR2 as YYEEEE. Trimming removed 4 bases from V and 1 base from J; junction bases left unmatched: 4. The CDR3 loop reads CASSRDSLQETQYF. Written as DNA, the CDR3 is TGTGCCAGCAGCCGGGACAGTCTCCAAGAGACCCAGTACTTC.

This clone came up a few times. The rearrangement links TRBV2 to TRBJ1-2; TRBD1 might be the D (6 bases). V was trimmed by 11 bases and J by 8 bases, leaving 18 bases between them. CDR3 length: 12 residues. The germline gives CDR1 SNHLY, CDR2 FYNNEI. Here the CDR3 reads CASTEGGYGYTF. CDR3 nucleotides: TGTGCCTCAACAGAGGGGGGGTACGGCTACACCTTC.

This chain uses TRBV28 with TRBJ1-3; the D gene is possibly TRBD1 (5 bases). Germline CDR1 and CDR2: MDHEN and SYDVKM. V was cut by 3 bases and J by 1 base, with 7 bases left in between. The CDR3 sequence is 14 residues long. The CDR3 is CASSFPGSGNTIYF. In nucleotides, the CDR3 is TGTGCCAGCAGTTTTCCAGGGTCTGGAAACACCATATATTTT.

V is TRBV29-1 and J is TRBJ1-2, with D uncertain. The length of the CDR3 is 11 residues. Per the germline V gene, CDR1 is SQVTM and CDR2 is ANQGSEA. V lost 7 bases, J lost 4 bases, and 10 bases lay in between. CDR3 nucleotide sequence: TGCAGCGCACCGGGGATCTATGGCTACACCTTC. Translated, it gives CSAPGIYGYTF.

The rearrangement joins TRBV5-1 to TRBJ1-2, with 8 bases lining up with TRBD1. Germline-derived CDR1 and CDR2 are SGHRS and YFSETQ. The CDR3 runs 15 residues. The V gene end was trimmed by 4 bases and the J gene end by 4 bases; junction bases not matched to a gene: 9. The CDR3 reads CASSPDRGMGYGYTF. In nucleotides, the CDR3 is TGCGCCAGCAGCCCCGACAGGGGCATGGGCTATGGCTACACCTTC.

The chain carries TRBV27 and TRBJ1-6; D possibly corresponds to TRBD1 (5 bases). CDR1 and CDR2 from the germline V gene are MNHEY and SMNVEV (reference sequence). With 8 bases removed from V and 3 bases from J, the gap between germline ends came to 8 bases. This CDR3 contains 13 residues. CDR3 DNA sequence: TGTGCCAGCGGGGCAGGCTATAATTCACCCCTCCACTTT. Translating it yields CASGAGYNSPLHF.

This clone appeared a single time. As DNA, the CDR3 is TGTGCCAGCAGCTGGGGACTTAATTCCTACGAGCAGTACTTC. Its translation: CASSWGLNSYEQYF. The V and J genes are TRBV5-6 and TRBJ2-7; D perhaps matches TRBD2 (6 bases). The CDR3 spans 14 residues. V was cut by 3 bases and J by 1 base, with 11 bases left in between. The germline V gene has CDR1 SGHDT and CDR2 YYEEEE.